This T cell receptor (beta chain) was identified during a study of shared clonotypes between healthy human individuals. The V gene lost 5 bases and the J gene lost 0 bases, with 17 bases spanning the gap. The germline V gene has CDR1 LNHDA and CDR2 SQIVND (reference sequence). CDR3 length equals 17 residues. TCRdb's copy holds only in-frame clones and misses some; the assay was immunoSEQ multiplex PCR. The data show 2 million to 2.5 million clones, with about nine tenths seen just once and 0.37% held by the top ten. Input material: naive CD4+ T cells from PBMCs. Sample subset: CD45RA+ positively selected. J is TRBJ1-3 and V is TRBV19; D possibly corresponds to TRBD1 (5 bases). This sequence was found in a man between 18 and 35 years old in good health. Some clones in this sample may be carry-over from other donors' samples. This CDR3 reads CASSPTGLTSSGNTIYF. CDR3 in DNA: TGTGCCAGTAGTCCGACGGGACTGACCTCCTCTGGAAACACCATATATTTT.